This T cell receptor beta chain was captured by sequencing in a study of blood T cell repertoires in COVID-19 (TCRdb year 2020). Study-wide context: Collaborator samples came from the United States, Italy and Spain and covered acute and convalescent phases of COVID-19. The prospective study material was composed of cDNA or gDNA derived from T cells, B-cell-depleted T cells, or PBMCs. Subjects who had been exposed to COVID-19, were actively infected with it, or had recovered from it provided the deeply sampled blood TCRbeta repertoires that made up the dataset. The repertoires were released in a freely available public database intended as a resource for research on the immune response to SARS-CoV-2. Samples were obtained from the ongoing ImmuneRACE study (first 160 participants) and from 1,200 or so subjects provided by 6 global collaborators. A de-identified subject ID, COVID-19 status, age in years and sex were almost always included in the sample metadata. Where available, HLA class I and class II types were obtained from metadata supplied by the sample provider rather than from assay-based typing. What the work shows at the level of the full study, not this receptor alone: Clinical and demographic metadata were provided uncurated, with the amount varying by source and participant.

The immunoSEQ Assay, a bias-controlled multiplex PCR, was used to amplify TCRbeta CDR3 regions from genomic DNA. The original pipeline was this. The number of nucleated cells in each sample was estimated from the amplification of reference gene primers within the assay. To quantify the absolute abundance of each unique TCRbeta CDR3 rearrangement, sequence reads were collapsed and filtered. For each sample, productive Simpson clonality was calculated by taking the square root of Simpson's diversity index across productive rearrangements. Imported from immuneACCESS, the table was reduced by TCRdb to in-frame sequences with V and J called. These copies leave out some clones; in studies compared against another copy, an unresolved V gene accounts for under half, and the cause of the remainder is not known. The DNA was the basis for D and trimming; V, J and clone size are from that table. This sample has about 370,000 clones in its table, and 91% of those were observed once. In total, the top ten clones hold roughly 0.86% of the sample.

In the prospective study, participants were roughly 18 to 90 years old, resided in about two dozen geographic areas of the United States, and were enrolled through a virtual design. In the prospective study, participants were assigned to cohorts based on the clinical history participants reported in a screening survey and a study questionnaire. Exposed participants were defined as having been in contact with someone with a PCR-confirmed or clinician-diagnosed COVID-19 case within 2 weeks of study entry. Each participant in the prospective study had whole blood, serum and a nasopharyngeal or oropharyngeal swab collected by mobile phlebotomists. Participants in the prospective study had the option to provide additional blood draws and questionnaires over a 2-month period. Before DNA extraction, blood samples from the prospective study were shipped at room temperature or frozen. Measured from the cysteine to the phenylalanine, the CDR3 is 15 residues long. Just CDR3 DNA is preserved here, 45 bases in frame from base 1. The germline V and J ends show losses of 4 bases and 3 bases respectively, and no gene match explains 3 bases of the junction. CDR1 and CDR2 are drawn from the germline V gene: KGHSH, LQKENI.

This clone was recorded only once. Its antigen is unknown. Nothing much larger sits one base from this clone, and base qualities are not available. The origin of this receptor is a middle-aged woman who had been exposed to COVID-19. Here the chain combines TRBV18 and TRBJ2-7, and TRBD2 aligns with 13 junction nucleotides. Sequenced input: PBMCs or T cells enriched from blood (not recorded which). The CDR3 region: CASSQLAGGNYEQYF. Read as DNA, the sequence is TGTGCCAGCTCACAACTAGCGGGAGGGAACTACGAGCAGTACTTC.